Reported below is one T cell receptor beta chain. The data were obtained in a study of T cell changes during pregnancy in multiple sclerosis. J lost 10 bases, V lost 1 base, and 10 bases had no gene match. Looked up from germline, CDR1 is WNHNN and CDR2 is SYGVQD (reference sequence). This CDR3 is built from 16 residues. The method was immunoSEQ multiplex PCR; TCRdb's version includes in-frame clones alone and lacks a portion of them. The sample holds 65,000 to 80,000 clones; around nine tenths are singletons and the top ten take 0.2% to 0.25%. Sequences were derived from CD4+ T cells from peripheral blood mononuclear cells, sampled before pregnancy. The sequence derives from a female donor with multiple sclerosis, enrolled in a pregnancy study. J is TRBJ1-2 and V is TRBV10-1; 12 bases map to TRBD1. CDR3 region: CASSEWDRGPSPFYTF. The CDR3 bases are TGCGCCAGCAGTGAGTGGGACAGGGGGCCGTCCCCCTTCTACACCTTC.